This T cell receptor beta chain comes out of a study of cytomegalovirus exposure and HLA in healthy donors. CDR3 length equals 17 residues. V lost 4 bases, J lost 3 bases, and 22 bases lay in between. The germline gives CDR1 PRHDT, CDR2 FYEKMQ (reference sequence). Study results and limitations: When analyzed later, the rates of TCR association showed variation by HLA locus, with DRB1 the most and HLA-C the fewest.

Researchers ran the PCR with 60 Vbeta and 13 Jbeta primers. Per the original data handling: An analysis performed later counted around 80 million unique TCR beta chains (roughly 10 million of them shared). Using immunoSEQ multiplex PCR, the repertoire was profiled, and TCRdb retains in-frame clones only, with some absent. The V and J calls and clone size are taken from that table; D and trimming were inferred from the DNA. The table lists about 80,000 clones, under 65% of them singletons, with roughly 4% in the top ten. This clone turned up a few times. Its cognate antigen is unknown. Unrecorded immune exposures were likely, despite nominal health at sampling.

The genes are TRBV13 and TRBJ2-7, with D perhaps matching TRBD1 (6 bases). The clonotype was recovered from a male donor in good health and CMV-seropositive. The sequencing sample was made of PBMCs. The CDR3: CASSSGQGLSAHYEQYF. CDR3 sequence (DNA): TGTGCCAGCAGCTCGGGACAAGGGCTCTCCGCTCACTACGAGCAGTACTTC.